Listed here are 22 T cell receptor beta chains from one sample, sequenced in a study of cytomegalovirus exposure and HLA in healthy donors. PCR used 60 Vbeta primers and 13 Jbeta primers. Here immunoSEQ multiplex PCR was the method, and the copy in TCRdb shows in-frame clones only, minus some. The table lists more than 95,000 clones, 77% of them singletons. The source material was PBMCs. Receptors originate from a woman aged 40-49 years in good health and CMV-seropositive.

V is TRBV2 and J is TRBJ1-1; D is possibly TRBD1 (6 bases). The CDR3 runs 13 residues. In germline, CDR1 is SNHLY, CDR2 FYNNEI. Between the trimmed V and J ends, which lost 8 bases and 1 base, there was a span of 11 bases. CDR3 DNA: TGTGCCAGCCAAACAGGGTCGAACACTGAAGCTTTCTTT. Amino acid sequence: CASQTGSNTEAFF.

The chain recombines TRBV27 with TRBJ1-2; 7 bases line up with TRBD1. The CDR3 sequence is 14 residues long. V was clipped by 4 bases and J by 6 bases; unmatched bases: 8. CDR1 is MNHEY and CDR2 is SMNVEV in the germline V gene (reference sequence). As DNA, the CDR3 is TGTGCCAGCAGTTCTAGACAGGGAAGGGATGGCTACACCTTC. The encoded protein is CASSSRQGRDGYTF.

This clone showed up just once. The chain has TRBV6-6 and TRBJ2-7, with TRBD2 matching over 14 bases. This CDR3 region has 14 residues. V was clipped by 5 bases and J by 6 bases; unmatched bases: 3. Germline CDR1 MNHNY, CDR2 SVGAGI (reference sequence). The CDR3 spells CASSAGTSGSEQYF. The CDR3 bases are TGTGCCAGCAGTGCCGGGACTAGCGGGAGCGAGCAGTACTTC.

This chain links TRBV15 with TRBJ2-5, with D tentatively TRBD2 (5 bases). CDR1 and CDR2 from the germline V gene are LNHNV and YYDKDF (reference sequence). The V gene lost 0 bases and the J gene lost 0 bases, with 14 bases spanning the gap. This CDR3 spans 17 amino acids. As DNA, the CDR3 is TGTGCCACCAGCAGAGATCGGGTGGGAGCGAACCAAGAGACCCAGTACTTC. Its translation is CATSRDRVGANQETQYF.

V gene TRBV4-1 combines with J gene TRBJ2-7; 11 positions agree with TRBD2. CDR3 length equals 15 residues. Trimming at V came to 4 bases and at J to 2 bases, leaving 4 bases not matched to a gene. The germline gives CDR1 MGHRA, CDR2 YSYEKL. CDR3 sequence reads: CASSPLAGGTYEQYF. As DNA, the CDR3 is TGCGCCAGCAGCCCGTTAGCGGGAGGGACCTACGAGCAGTACTTC.

V and J are TRBV5-1 and TRBJ2-6; D not certain. The CDR3 is made up of 16 amino acids. Per the germline V gene, CDR1 is SGHRS and CDR2 is YFSETQ. V shed 0 bases and J shed 0 bases, with 7 bases lying between them. CDR3 loop: CASSLAVSSGANVLTF. The DNA of the CDR3 is TGCGCCAGCAGCTTGGCCGTATCCTCTGGGGCCAACGTCCTGACTTTC.

The rearrangement joins TRBV11-2 to TRBJ2-7, with TRBD1 matching over 7 bases. The CDR3 has 15 residues. Germline values: CDR1 SGHAT, CDR2 FQNNGV. Losses at the gene ends were 1 base for V and 2 bases for J; bases not matched to a gene: 5. CDR3 amino acids: CASSLAPQGAYEQYF. DNA for the CDR3: TGTGCCAGCAGCTTAGCACCGCAGGGGGCCTACGAGCAGTACTTC.

This rearrangement joins TRBV2 to TRBJ2-7, with TRBD1 identical over 10 bases. The CDR3 length is 16 residues. CDR1 SNHLY and CDR2 FYNNEI come from the germline V gene. V lost 6 bases, J lost 7 bases, and 15 bases stayed unmatched. DNA for the CDR3: TGTGCCAGCAGGGATGATAGACAGGGGACAGGGGAAGAGCAGTACTTC. Translated, it gives CASRDDRQGTGEEQYF.

The chain joins TRBV28 to TRBJ2-1, with 11 bases that match TRBD2. Germline V gene lookup returns CDR1 MDHEN and CDR2 SYDVKM. The CDR3 has 17 amino acids. Trimming at V came to 7 bases and at J to 2 bases, leaving 10 bases not matched to a gene. The CDR3 sequence is CASIGTSGRGAYNEQFF. DNA of the CDR3: TGTGCCAGCATTGGCACTAGCGGGAGAGGCGCCTACAATGAGCAGTTCTTC.

V is TRBV4-1 and J is TRBJ1-2; D is uncertain. CDR1 is MGHRA, CDR2 YSYEKL, per germline. The CDR3 length is 14 residues. Trimming took 0 bases from V and 3 from J, leaving 8 bases between them. The CDR3 here is CASSQDSRDYGYTF. The DNA for the CDR3 is TGCGCCAGCAGCCAAGATTCGAGAGACTATGGCTACACCTTC.

As concerns this clone: The sample carries other DNA sequences with the same CDR3. The chain links TRBV30 to TRBJ1-1, with D unresolved. The CDR3 is 12 residues long. Trimming stripped 0 bases from V and 4 bases from J, with 6 bases between. Per the germline V gene, CDR1 is GTSNPN and CDR2 is SVGIG (reference sequence). The CDR3 here is CAWSVGGTEAFF. The CDR3 nucleotides are TGTGCCTGGAGTGTAGGAGGCACTGAAGCTTTCTTT.

The table lists this clone with a count of one. The genes are TRBV6-5 and TRBJ1-4; D gene unclear. Germline V gene sequence: CDR1 MNHEY, CDR2 SVGAGI. The CDR3 totals 16 residues. Trimming pared 2 bases from V and 6 bases from J, leaving 16 bases between. The CDR3 nucleotides read TGTGCCAGCAGTTACGTCTACCGAATTAGAGATGAAAAACTGTTTTTT. It codes for CASSYVYRIRDEKLFF.

As concerns this clone: The sample contains more than one DNA sequence encoding this CDR3. This chain uses TRBV5-4 with TRBJ2-3, with D perhaps matching TRBD2 (6 bases). The CDR3 is 16 amino acids. The germline V gene encodes CDR1 SGHNT and CDR2 YYREEE (reference sequence). The germline V and J ends were trimmed by 1 base and 6 bases, with 18 bases remaining between them. CDR3 DNA: TGTGCCAGCAGCTTGATTGTGACTAGGGATTCGGATACGCAGTATTTT. Translating gives CASSLIVTRDSDTQYF.

This chain connects TRBV27 to TRBJ2-7; 9 bases agree with TRBD1. The CDR3 is made up of 14 amino acids. Germline assignment: CDR1 MNHEY and CDR2 SMNVEV (reference sequence). J was trimmed by 7 bases and V by 4 bases; bases with no gene match: 8. CDR3 in DNA: TGTGCCAGCAGTTCTCGGGACAGGGTGGGGGAGCAGTACTTC. This codes for CASSSRDRVGEQYF.

This chain connects TRBV5-6 to TRBJ2-1, with 10 bases matching TRBD2. Germline V CDR1 and CDR2: SGHDT, YYEEEE. With V trimmed by 4 bases and J by 3 bases, 4 bases remained unmatched. CDR3 size: 15 residues. The CDR3 sequence: CASSLRTSGYNEQFF. CDR3 in DNA: TGTGCCAGCAGCCTACGGACTAGCGGCTACAATGAGCAGTTCTTC.

This clone was counted between two and nine times. The chain recombines TRBV6-5 with TRBJ2-1, with a weak D call TRBD1 (6 bases). The CDR3 has 15 residues. CDR1 and CDR2 from the germline V gene are MNHEY and SVGAGI. Trimming removed 6 bases at V and 5 bases at J, with 17 bases between. The CDR3 nucleotides are TGTGCCAGCAGGCAGACCTTCACAGGGAACAATGAGCAGTTCTTC. This encodes CASRQTFTGNNEQFF.

The chain employs TRBV30 and TRBJ1-1; D is uncertain. Trimming took off 3 bases at V and 2 bases at J, with 16 bases between the two ends. The CDR3 has 15 residues. Germline values: CDR1 GTSNPN, CDR2 SVGIG (reference sequence). CDR3 loop: CAWRAAEWSNTEAFF. CDR3 DNA sequence: TGTGCCTGGAGGGCCGCGGAGTGGAGTAACACTGAAGCTTTCTTT. The full variable domain, in which reference TRBV30 and TRBJ1-1 provide the parts outside the CDR3, is SQTIHQWPATLVQPVGSPLSLECTVEGTSNPNLYWYRQAAGRGLQLLFYSVGIGQISSEVPQNLSASRPQDRQFILSSKKLLLSDSGFYLCAWRAAEWSNTEAFFGQGTRLTVV.

This chain joins TRBV5-1 and TRBJ2-1, with TRBD2 matching 9 bases. V lost 0 bases and J lost 4; bases outside the gene matches: 5. The CDR3 extends over 16 amino acids. Germline CDR1 and CDR2: SGHRS and YFSETQ. Here the CDR3 reads CASSLVVTSGYNEQFF. For the CDR3, the DNA is TGCGCCAGCAGCTTGGTAGTGACTAGCGGATACAATGAGCAGTTCTTC.

This rearrangement joins TRBV19 to TRBJ2-1; 7 nucleotides align to TRBD1. J lost 4 bases, V lost 3 bases, and 3 bases had no gene match. The CDR3 extends over 14 amino acids. Germline V CDR1 and CDR2: LNHDA, SQIVND (reference sequence). The CDR3 is CASSMGQPYNEQFF. In DNA, the CDR3 is TGTGCCAGTAGTATGGGACAGCCTTACAATGAGCAGTTCTTC.

This chain uses TRBV5-1 with TRBJ1-1; 9 bases are a match to TRBD1. CDR1 is SGHRS and CDR2 is YFSETQ in the germline V gene. V lost 3 bases, J lost 11 bases, and 8 bases stayed unmatched. This CDR3 has 13 residues. CDR3 sequence reads: CASSSNRDREAFF. The CDR3 bases are TGCGCCAGCAGCTCGAACCGGGACAGGGAGGCTTTCTTT.

J is TRBJ1-1 and V is TRBV4-1; 7 bases fit TRBD1. CDR3 length: 17 amino acids. V lost 1 base, J lost 1 base, and 9 bases stayed unmatched. Germline CDR1 is MGHRA and CDR2 is YSYEKL. The CDR3 nucleotides read TGCGCCAGCAGCCAAGGACGAGGAGGGGGCGCGAACACTGAAGCTTTCTTT. It codes for CASSQGRGGGANTEAFF.

The J gene is TRBJ2-2, the V gene TRBV10-3, with a tentative D call TRBD1 (6 bases). Per germline, CDR1 ENHRY and CDR2 SYGVKD. The CDR3 runs to 15 residues. Trimming left V 3 bases short and J 11 bases short, with 19 bases between. The chain's CDR3 is CAISDSKSGAQELFF. In nucleotides, the CDR3 is TGTGCCATCAGTGATTCCAAATCAGGGGCTCAAGAGCTGTTTTTT.